The next 15 T cell receptor beta chains were all read from a single sample in a study of T cells after yellow fever vaccination. From the 5' RACE reads, TCRdb called clonotypes with MiXCR, one entry per CDR3 protein. The sample carries under 500,000 distinct CDR3 sequences, around 19% recorded once. The sample was PBMCs, taken before the yellow fever booster vaccination. These receptors were taken from a man aged 18 to 29 who received the YFV17D yellow fever vaccine.

This clonotype turned up a few times. The chain links TRBV29-1 to TRBJ2-7; no reliable D call. V lost 0 bases and J 6 bases, leaving 15 bases between the germline ends. CDR3 size: 14 residues. Germline CDR1 SQVTM, CDR2 ANQGSEA. This CDR3 reads CSVEEVSGVGEQYF. The CDR3 bases are TGCAGCGTTGAAGAAGTCAGTGGGGTAGGCGAGCAGTACTTC.

This chain links TRBV4-1 with TRBJ1-2, with 9 positions matching TRBD1. CDR1 MGHRA and CDR2 YSYEKL come from the germline V gene. V was clipped by 0 bases and J by 8 bases; unmatched bases: 16. This CDR3 contains 18 residues. In DNA form, the CDR3 reads TGCGCCAGCAGCCAAGATCCTTGGCCGGGACAGGGATCTTCCGGCTACACCTTC. Encoded protein: CASSQDPWPGQGSSGYTF.

The chain carries TRBV3-1 and TRBJ2-7, with a weak D call TRBD1 (6 bases). The CDR3 length is 14 residues. Trimming shortened V by 3 bases and J by 6 bases, and 15 bases separated the two germline ends. The germline CDR1 and CDR2 sequences are LGHDT and YNNKEL (reference sequence). The CDR3 region has the DNA TGTGCCAGCAGCCAGGGGGACAACATGATCGAGCAGTACGTC. Amino acid sequence: CASSQGDNMIEQYV.

This clonotype was detected a few times. The chain is built from TRBV7-2 and TRBJ2-7; D not certain. This CDR3 contains 12 residues. Per the germline V gene, CDR1 is SGHTA and CDR2 is FQGNSA. With 2 bases removed from V and 5 bases from J, the gap between germline ends came to 7 bases. CDR3 loop: CASSLYGDEQYF. The DNA for the CDR3 is TGTGCCAGCAGCTTATACGGAGACGAGCAGTACTTC.

This clonotype was observed a handful of times. The rearrangement uses TRBV7-8 and TRBJ2-7, with a tentative D call TRBD2 (5 bases). The CDR3 totals 15 residues. From germline, CDR1 is SGHVS and CDR2 FQNEAQ. V was trimmed by 4 bases and J by 5 bases, leaving 18 bases between them. This CDR3 is CASSSEIGPGDEQYV. For the CDR3, the DNA is TGTGCCAGCAGCTCTGAGATCGGGCCCGGGGACGAGCAGTACGTC.

The chain links TRBV4-3 to TRBJ1-2; the match to TRBD1 covers 8 bases. V was clipped by 0 bases and J by 4 bases; unmatched bases: 7. Germline V CDR1 and CDR2: LGHNA, YSLEER. The CDR3 runs 16 residues. The CDR3 nucleotides read TGCGCCAGCAGCCAAGATTTGTCGACAGGGGCCTATGGCTACACCTTC. Translating gives CASSQDLSTGAYGYTF.

The chain employs TRBV29-1 and TRBJ1-1; TRBD1 is a possible D gene (6 bases). V was pared by 5 bases and J by 0 bases, with 10 bases between. Germline assignment: CDR1 SQVTM and CDR2 ANQGSEA. The CDR3 totals 13 residues. The CDR3 nucleotides read TGCAGCGTTTCGACAGGCCTGAACACTGAAGCTTTCTTT. Amino acids: CSVSTGLNTEAFF.

This clonotype was seen a few times. This chain connects TRBV7-2 to TRBJ2-1; 8 positions agree with TRBD2. Germline CDR1 reads SGHTA; CDR2 reads FQGNSA. The CDR3 spans 14 residues. Trimming removed 5 bases from V and 7 bases from J; junction bases left unmatched: 7. The CDR3 loop reads CASSVSGGRNEQFF. In nucleotides, the CDR3 is TGTGCCAGCAGCGTGAGCGGGGGACGGAATGAGCAGTTCTTC.

A few counts support this clonotype. The chain has TRBV7-2 and TRBJ2-3, with 7 bases matching TRBD1. The CDR3 runs to 13 residues. Germline V CDR1 and CDR2: SGHTA, FQGNSA. V shed 7 bases, J shed 5 bases, and the junction held 6 bases outside the gene matches. CDR3 region: CASTVQGKDTQYF. CDR3 in DNA: TGTGCCAGCACGGTACAGGGGAAAGATACGCAGTATTTT.

A single count supports this clonotype. The chain combines TRBV6-1 with TRBJ1-5, with 7 bases that match TRBD1. The CDR3 extends over 15 amino acids. With V trimmed by 1 base and J by 7 bases, 7 bases remained unmatched. Germline CDR1 is MNHNS and CDR2 is SASEGT. CDR3 DNA sequence: TGTGCCAGCAGTGAAGTTACGGGGGGACAGCAGCCCCAGCATTTT. This translates into CASSEVTGGQQPQHF.

The chain carries TRBV18 and TRBJ2-1; TRBD1 agrees at 9 bases. After removal of 5 bases from V and 3 bases from J, the junction contained 5 bases not matched to a gene. This CDR3 is built from 15 residues. Germline V gene sequence: CDR1 KGHSH, CDR2 LQKENI. This CDR3 reads CASSTGTGFYNEQFF. For the CDR3, the DNA is TGTGCCAGCTCAACCGGGACAGGGTTCTACAATGAGCAGTTCTTC.

This chain links TRBV6-1 with TRBJ1-1; D ambiguous. V shed 3 bases and J shed 6 bases, with 14 bases lying between them. The CDR3 is 14 amino acids. Germline loops: CDR1 MNHNS, CDR2 SASEGT. CDR3 sequence (DNA): TGTGCCAGCAGTGAGGAGGCCCCTCGGGCTGAAGCTTTCTTT. Protein product: CASSEEAPRAEAFF.

CDR3 in DNA: TGTGCCTGGACAGGGGGCGCAGATACGCAGTATTTT. Translation gives CAWTGGADTQYF. The chain combines TRBV30 with TRBJ2-3, with 8 bases identical to TRBD1. The CDR3 runs 12 residues. The trim removed 4 bases at V and 4 bases at J, leaving 1 base unmatched. Germline assignment: CDR1 GTSNPN and CDR2 SVGIG (reference sequence).

This chain's CDR3 is CASSLGQGANYEQYF. DNA of the CDR3: TGTGCCAGCAGCCTCGGACAGGGGGCGAACTACGAGCAGTACTTC. This sequence joins TRBV7-9 and TRBJ2-7, with 11 bases aligning to TRBD1. The CDR3 has 15 residues. Looked up from germline, CDR1 is SEHNR and CDR2 is FQNEAQ (reference sequence). V was clipped by 5 bases and J by 3 bases; unmatched bases: 6.

This clonotype was seen at least ten times. The chain's CDR3 is CSARDGAFSQETQYF. As DNA, the CDR3 is TGCAGTGCTAGAGACGGGGCGTTTAGCCAAGAGACCCAGTACTTC. This chain uses TRBV20-1 with TRBJ2-5, with D perhaps given as TRBD1 or TRBD2 (5 bases each). This CDR3 is built from 15 residues. Germline V gene data show CDR1 as DFQATT and CDR2 as SNEGSKA (reference sequence). V was clipped by 0 bases and J by 1 base, with 12 bases between them.